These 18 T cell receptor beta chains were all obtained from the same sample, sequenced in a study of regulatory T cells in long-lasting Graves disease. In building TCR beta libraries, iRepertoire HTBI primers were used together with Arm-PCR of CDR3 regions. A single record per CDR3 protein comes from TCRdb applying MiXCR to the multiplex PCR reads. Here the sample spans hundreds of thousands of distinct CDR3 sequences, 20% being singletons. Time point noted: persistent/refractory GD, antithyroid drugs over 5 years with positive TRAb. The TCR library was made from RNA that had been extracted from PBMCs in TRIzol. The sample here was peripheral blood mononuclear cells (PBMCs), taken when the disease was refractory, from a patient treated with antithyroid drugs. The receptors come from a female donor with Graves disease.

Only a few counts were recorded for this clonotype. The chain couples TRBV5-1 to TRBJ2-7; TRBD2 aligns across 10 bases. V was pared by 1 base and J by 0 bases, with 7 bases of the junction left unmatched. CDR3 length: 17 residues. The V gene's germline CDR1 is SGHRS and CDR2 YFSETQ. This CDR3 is CASSLTGTSEYSYEQYF. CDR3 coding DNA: TGCGCCAGCAGCTTGACCGGGACTAGCGAATACTCCTACGAGCAGTACTTC.

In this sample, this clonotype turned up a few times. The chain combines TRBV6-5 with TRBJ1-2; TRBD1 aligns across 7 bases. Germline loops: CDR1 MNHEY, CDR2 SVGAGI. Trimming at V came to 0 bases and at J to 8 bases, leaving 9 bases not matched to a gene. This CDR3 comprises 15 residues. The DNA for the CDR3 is TGTGCCAGCAGTTACTCTCAAGGACAGGAGGAGGGCTACACCTTC. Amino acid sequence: CASSYSQGQEEGYTF.

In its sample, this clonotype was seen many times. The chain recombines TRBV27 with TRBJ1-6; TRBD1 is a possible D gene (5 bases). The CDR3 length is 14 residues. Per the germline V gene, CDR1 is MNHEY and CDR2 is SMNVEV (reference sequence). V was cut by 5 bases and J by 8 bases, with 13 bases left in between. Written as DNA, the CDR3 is TGTGCCAGCAGTCCAGGGCCTGTACATTCACCCCTCCACTTT. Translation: CASSPGPVHSPLHF.

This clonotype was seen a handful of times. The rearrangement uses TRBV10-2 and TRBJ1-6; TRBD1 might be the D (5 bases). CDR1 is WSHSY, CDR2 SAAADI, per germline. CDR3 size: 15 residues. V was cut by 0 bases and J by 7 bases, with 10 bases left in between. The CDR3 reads CASSESGRVNSPLHF. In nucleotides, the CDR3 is TGCGCCAGCAGTGAGTCGGGCAGGGTCAATTCACCCCTCCACTTT.

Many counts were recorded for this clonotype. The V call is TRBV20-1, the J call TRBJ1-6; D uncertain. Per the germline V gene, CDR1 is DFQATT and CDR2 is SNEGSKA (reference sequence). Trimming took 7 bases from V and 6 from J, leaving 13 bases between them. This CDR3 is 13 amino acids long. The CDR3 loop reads CSGKQQFNSPLHF. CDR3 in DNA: TGCAGTGGAAAACAGCAGTTTAATTCACCCCTCCACTTT.

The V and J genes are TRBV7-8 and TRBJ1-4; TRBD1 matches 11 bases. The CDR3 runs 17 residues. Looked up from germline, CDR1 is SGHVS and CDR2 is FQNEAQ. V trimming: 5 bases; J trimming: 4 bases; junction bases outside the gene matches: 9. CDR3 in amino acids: CASSPDRGQRNNEKLFF. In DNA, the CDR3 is TGTGCCAGCAGCCCGGACAGGGGGCAGAGGAATAATGAAAAACTGTTTTTT.

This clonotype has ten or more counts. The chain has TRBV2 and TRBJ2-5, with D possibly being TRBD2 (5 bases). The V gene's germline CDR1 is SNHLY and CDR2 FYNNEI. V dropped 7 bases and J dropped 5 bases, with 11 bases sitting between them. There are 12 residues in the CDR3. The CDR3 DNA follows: TGTGCCAGCAATCTAGCCGGGGAGACCCAGTACTTC. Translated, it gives CASNLAGETQYF.

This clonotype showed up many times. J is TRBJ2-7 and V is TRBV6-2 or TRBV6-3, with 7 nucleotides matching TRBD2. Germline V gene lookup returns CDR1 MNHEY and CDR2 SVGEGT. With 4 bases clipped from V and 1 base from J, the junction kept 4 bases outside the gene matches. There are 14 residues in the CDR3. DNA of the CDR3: TGTGCCAGCAGTTTAACGGGGGGATCCTACGAGCAGTACTTC. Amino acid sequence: CASSLTGGSYEQYF.

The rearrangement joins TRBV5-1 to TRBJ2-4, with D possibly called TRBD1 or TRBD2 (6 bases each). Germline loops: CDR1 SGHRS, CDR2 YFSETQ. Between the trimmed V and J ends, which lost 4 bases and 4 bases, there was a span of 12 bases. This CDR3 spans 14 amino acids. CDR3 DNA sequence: TGCGCCAGCAGCAGGGGGGCAGAGAAAAACATTCAGTACTTC. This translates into CASSRGAEKNIQYF.

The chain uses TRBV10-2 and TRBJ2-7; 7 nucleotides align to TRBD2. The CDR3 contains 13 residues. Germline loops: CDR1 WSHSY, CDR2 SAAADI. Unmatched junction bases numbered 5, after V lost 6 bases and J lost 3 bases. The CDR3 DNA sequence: TGCGCCAGCAGGCGGGGGTTCAGCTACGAGCAGTACTTC. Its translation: CASRRGFSYEQYF.

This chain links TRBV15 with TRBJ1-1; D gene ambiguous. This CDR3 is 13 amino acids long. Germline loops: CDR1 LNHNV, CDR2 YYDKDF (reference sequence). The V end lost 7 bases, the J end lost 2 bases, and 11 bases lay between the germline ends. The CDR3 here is CATKLSNNTEAFF. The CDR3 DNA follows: TGTGCCACCAAACTATCAAATAACACTGAAGCTTTCTTT.

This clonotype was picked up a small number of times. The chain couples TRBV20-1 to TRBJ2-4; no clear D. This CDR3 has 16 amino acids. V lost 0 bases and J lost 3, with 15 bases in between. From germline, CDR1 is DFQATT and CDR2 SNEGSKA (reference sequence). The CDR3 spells CSAREAVLRVKNIQYF. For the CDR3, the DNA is TGCAGTGCTAGAGAGGCGGTCCTAAGGGTCAAAAACATTCAGTACTTC.

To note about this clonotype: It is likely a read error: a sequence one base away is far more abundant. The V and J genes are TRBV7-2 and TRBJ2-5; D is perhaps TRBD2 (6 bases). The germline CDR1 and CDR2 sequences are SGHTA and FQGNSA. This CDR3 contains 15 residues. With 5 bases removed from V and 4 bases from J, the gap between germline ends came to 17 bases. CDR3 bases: TGTGCCAGCAGCCACGACGGGAGAGGTCCAGAGACCCAGTACTTC. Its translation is CASSHDGRGPETQYF.

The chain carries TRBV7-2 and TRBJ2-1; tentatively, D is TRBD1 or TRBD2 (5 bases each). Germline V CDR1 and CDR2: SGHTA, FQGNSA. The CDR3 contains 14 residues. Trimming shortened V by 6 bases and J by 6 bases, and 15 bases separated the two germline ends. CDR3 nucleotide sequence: TGTGCCAGCAGTTCCCCGGGACGCCTCAATGAGCAGTTCTTC. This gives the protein CASSSPGRLNEQFF.

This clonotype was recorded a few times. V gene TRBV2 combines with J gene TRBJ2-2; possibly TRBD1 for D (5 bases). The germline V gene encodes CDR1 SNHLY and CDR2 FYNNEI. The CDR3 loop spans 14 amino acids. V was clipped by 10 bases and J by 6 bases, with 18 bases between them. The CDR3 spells CAIWPFQGAGELFF. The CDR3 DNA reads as TGTGCCATTTGGCCCTTCCAGGGCGCCGGGGAGCTGTTTTTT.

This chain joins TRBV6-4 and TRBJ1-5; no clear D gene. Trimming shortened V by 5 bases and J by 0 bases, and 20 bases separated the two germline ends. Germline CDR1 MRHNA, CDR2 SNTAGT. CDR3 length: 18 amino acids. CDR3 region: CASSYRAKRGISNQPQHF. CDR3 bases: TGTGCCAGCAGTTACCGGGCCAAACGCGGGATTAGCAATCAGCCCCAGCATTTT.

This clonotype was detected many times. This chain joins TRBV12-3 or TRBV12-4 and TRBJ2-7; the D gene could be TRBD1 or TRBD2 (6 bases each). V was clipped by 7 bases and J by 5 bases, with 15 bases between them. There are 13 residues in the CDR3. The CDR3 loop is CASMIGGSDEQYF. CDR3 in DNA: TGTGCCAGCATGATCGGGGGCAGCGACGAGCAGTACTTC.

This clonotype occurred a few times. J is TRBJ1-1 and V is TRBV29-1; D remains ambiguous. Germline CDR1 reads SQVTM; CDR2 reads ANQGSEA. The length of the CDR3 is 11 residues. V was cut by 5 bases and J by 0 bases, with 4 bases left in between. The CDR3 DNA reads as TGCAGCGTTTATATGAACACTGAAGCTTTCTTT. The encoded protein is CSVYMNTEAFF.